The count of the clone carrying this T cell receptor (beta chain) is one. Thawed, overnight-rested PBMC were stained with GMM-loaded CD1B tetramer, viability dye and anti-CD3, then sorted. CD1B tetramers were loaded with Rhodococcus equi-derived C32 glucose monomycolate. The J segment lost 4 bases and the V segment lost 4 bases, leaving 5 bases of the junction unmatched. The CDR3 consists of 15 residues. The germline CDR1 and CDR2 sequences are SGDLS and YYNGEE. These data come from a study of T cells in tuberculosis. About the study: The T cells targeted glucose monomycolate, a mycobacterial lipid, via CD1B.

Clones were sequenced by immunoSEQ multiplex PCR, and TCRdb holds only the in-frame ones, with some missing. The sample records about 88,000 clones, more than 75% being singletons. Whole-study findings and limits: T cells binding CD1B-GMM tetramer weakly possibly escaped the sort.

The rearrangement uses TRBV9 and TRBJ2-5; 12 bases map to TRBD2. The sample was CD1b-GMM tetramer-negative cells sorted from PBMCs. The sequence was collected from an adult woman with latent tuberculosis. The CDR3 DNA is TGTGCCAGCAGCCCTAGCGGGGGGGTAGGAGAGACCCAGTACTTC. Translated: CASSPSGGVGETQYF.